This TCR beta chain is drawn from a study of blood T cell repertoires in COVID-19. Study details: There were acute and convalescent COVID-19 samples, and they came from the United States, Italy and Spain.

Authors' methods: Quantification of nucleated cells was approximated via reference gene primer amplification. Some clones are missing from TCRdb's copy, which holds only in-frame ones; the method was immunoSEQ multiplex PCR. The DNA was the basis for D and trimming; V, J and clone size are from that table. The sample lists 100,000 or so clones, about 89% occurring once. V lost 5 bases and J 0 bases, leaving 16 bases between the germline ends. There are 16 residues in the CDR3. Germline CDR1 and CDR2: MDHEN and SYDVKM. The sequenced material came from peripheral blood. The chain combines TRBV28 with TRBJ1-2; D is undetermined. This TCR was recovered from a woman aged 30 to 39 with acute or convalescent COVID-19. The CDR3 protein is CASSPPKTSTNYGYTF. CDR3 sequence (DNA): TGTGCCAGCAGTCCGCCCAAGACATCTACTAACTATGGCTACACCTTC.